This is a list of T cell receptor beta chains from one sample in a study of human T cells and chemical hapten exposure. TCRdb redid the calling of the RACE reads with MiXCR, one entry per CDR3 protein. The top ten hold over 0.85% of the sample, which has 95,000 to 150,000 distinct CDR3 sequences, roughly an eighth seen once. The specimen was whole blood, collected in connection with sensitization to the hapten diphenylcyclopropenone (DPC). These receptors all come from a man between 18 and 35 years old with alopecia areata. Some clones in this sample may be carry-over from other donors' samples. CDR3s include the opening cysteine and the closing phenylalanine or tryptophan. A D gene is named only where the DNA matches it firmly. Rows give clone size only sometimes, using once, few, many, or a class for an expanded clone.

V gene	clone size	D gene	J gene	CDR3 DNA	CDR3 protein
TRBV7-9	-	-	TRBJ1-1	TGTGCCAGCAGAGACCGGGGGCCATTCGTTGAAGCTTTCTTT	CASRDRGPFVEAFF
TRBV19	few	TRBD1	TRBJ2-1	TGTGCCAGTAGTCCCTTACAGGGGGTTCTTATGAATGAGCAGTTCTTC	CASSPLQGVLMNEQFF
TRBV4-3	few	TRBD1	TRBJ2-2	TGCGCCAGCAGCCAAGATGAAACAGGGGATCTGAACACCGGGGAGCTGTTTTTT	CASSQDETGDLNTGELFF
TRBV7-2	-	-	TRBJ2-4	TGTGCCAGCAGCTTAGCCCAGGGACCAGCCAAAAACATTCAGTACTTC	CASSLAQGPAKNIQYF
TRBV12-3/TRBV12-4	-	TRBD1	TRBJ1-1	TGTGCCAGCAGTTCTACAGGGGGAAGGACTGAAGCTTTCTTT	CASSSTGGRTEAFF
TRBV9	few	-	TRBJ2-7	TGTGCCAGCAGCCAAATGACAGGGGAGGGGGCCGAGCAGTACTTC	CASSQMTGEGAEQYF
TRBV7-6	few	TRBD1	TRBJ2-7	TGTGCCAGCAGCCCATTACAGGGGACCGAGCAGTACTTC	CASSPLQGTEQYF
TRBV10-3	few	-	TRBJ1-2	TGTGCCACAGGGGAGTCTAACTATGGCTACACCTTC	CATGESNYGYTF
TRBV27	few	-	TRBJ1-1	TGTGCCAGCAGTTCCCGACAGATTTCGAACACTGAAGCTTTCTTT	CASSSRQISNTEAFF
TRBV10-3	few	-	TRBJ2-3	TGTGCCATCAGTGAGGGGGGGGCTGCAGATACGCAGTATTTT	CAISEGGAADTQYF
TRBV29-1	-	-	TRBJ2-6	TGCAGCGTTGATGTTTCGGCTGGGGCCAACGTCCTGACTTTC	CSVDVSAGANVLTF
TRBV11-1	-	-	TRBJ2-1	TGTGCCAGCAGCTGGGACACGGGCTTTGAGCAGTTCTTC	CASSWDTGFEQFF
TRBV10-1	-	-	TRBJ2-7	TGCGCCAGCAGGCTGACAGGCAGCGAGCAGTACTTC	CASRLTGSEQYF
TRBV4-2	many	-	TRBJ2-2	TGTGCCAGCAGCCAAGATGTTAGGAACACCGGGGAGCTGTTTTTT	CASSQDVRNTGELFF
TRBV20-1	few	TRBD1	TRBJ1-5	TGCGGGACAGGGGGCAAGGGCAATCAGCCCCAGCATTTT	CGTGGKGNQPQHF
TRBV12-3/TRBV12-4	few	TRBD1	TRBJ1-2	TGTGCCAGCAGTTCCGGGACAGGGGTTAGCTATGGCTACACCTTC	CASSSGTGVSYGYTF
TRBV3-1	many	-	TRBJ2-4	TGTGCCAGCAGCCAAGATTCCACCATAAACATTCAGTACTTC	CASSQDSTINIQYF
TRBV7-7	-	-	TRBJ1-1	TGTGCCAGCAGCCGGGACTCGAACACTGAAGCTTTCTTT	CASSRDSNTEAFF
TRBV27	few	TRBD1	TRBJ1-1	TGTGCCAGCAGCTTGGGGGACAGCCGAGGGTGGACTGAAGCTTTCTTT	CASSLGDSRGWTEAFF
TRBV12-3/TRBV12-4	-	-	TRBJ1-1	TGTGCCAGCAGTTCAGGACAGAAGAACACTGAAGCTTTCTTT	CASSSGQKNTEAFF
TRBV11-2	few	TRBD1	TRBJ2-2	TGTGCCAGCAGCTTAATAGGGGGCCGGATGACCGGGGAGCTGTTTTTT	CASSLIGGRMTGELFF
TRBV4-3	few	-	TRBJ1-1	TGCGCCAGCAGCCGGGAAGGCAATGAAGCTTTCTTT	CASSREGNEAFF
TRBV12-3/TRBV12-4	few	TRBD1	TRBJ2-2	TGTGCCAGCAGCTCTCGCCGGGACAGGAACACCGGGGAGCTGTTTTTT	CASSSRRDRNTGELFF
TRBV2	few	-	TRBJ1-5	TGTGCCAGCAGTGAATGGAGGGTACAGCCCCAGCATTTT	CASSEWRVQPQHF
TRBV20-1	few	-	TRBJ1-6	TGCAGTGCTAGAGATCTCGGGGGGATTTCCTATAATTCACCCCTCCACTTT	CSARDLGGISYNSPLHF
TRBV6-2/TRBV6-3	-	-	TRBJ1-5	TGTGCCAGCACCCCCGGCCTGTATTGGGGCGGTCAGCCCCAGCATTTT	CASTPGLYWGGQPQHF
TRBV6-6	-	TRBD2	TRBJ2-3	TGTGCCAGCAGTTACGGACTAGCGGGGGGAACTAGCACAGATACGCAGTATTTT	CASSYGLAGGTSTDTQYF
TRBV5-5	few	-	TRBJ1-4	TGTGCCAGCAGTTTCCCGGCAAGGTCTAATGAAAAACTGTTTTTT	CASSFPARSNEKLFF
TRBV14	many	-	TRBJ1-1	TGTGCCAGCAGCCCGAGGCAGGGAGTCACTGAAGCTTTCTTT	CASSPRQGVTEAFF
TRBV29-1	few	TRBD1	TRBJ1-1	TGCAGCGTTGAAGGGGGACAGGGTGAAGCTTTCTTT	CSVEGGQGEAFF
TRBV11-1	few	TRBD1	TRBJ2-1	TGTGCCAGCAGCCTAAGTCCGACAGGGCCTAATGAGCAGTTCTTC	CASSLSPTGPNEQFF
TRBV11-2	many	TRBD1	TRBJ2-7	TGTGCCAGCAGCTCTTACAGGGGGCGGATAGCCGAGCAGTACTTC	CASSSYRGRIAEQYF
TRBV6-5	few	TRBD2	TRBJ2-1	TGTGCCAGCAGTCCTAGCGGGGGGAGCTCCTACAATGAGCAGTTCTTC	CASSPSGGSSYNEQFF
TRBV25-1	-	-	TRBJ2-1	TGTGCCAGCAGTGAAGGGTATGAGCAGTTCTTC	CASSEGYEQFF
TRBV5-4	-	-	TRBJ1-2	TGTGCCAGCAGCTTGGCAGAGTATGGCTACACCTTC	CASSLAEYGYTF
TRBV2	few	TRBD1	TRBJ2-2	TGTGCCAGCAGTGTAGGGGGCTCGTGGACCGGGGAGCTGTTTTTT	CASSVGGSWTGELFF
TRBV20-1	few	-	TRBJ2-7	TGCAGTGCTAGGACAGGAACTTACGAGCAGTACTTC	CSARTGTYEQYF
TRBV6-2/TRBV6-3	-	-	TRBJ1-5	TGTGCCAGCAGTTACTTTTCGCGGCAGCCCCAGCATTTT	CASSYFSRQPQHF
TRBV6-2/TRBV6-3	few	-	TRBJ1-1	TGTGCCAGCAGTTACACCAGGGCGAACACTGAAGCTTTCTTT	CASSYTRANTEAFF
TRBV6-6	-	-	TRBJ2-7	TGTGCCAGCACCTCCCGGGACGGACACGACGAGCAGTACTTC	CASTSRDGHDEQYF
TRBV4-1	-	-	TRBJ1-3	TGCGCCAGCAGCCAAAGGGGCCTTACTGGAAACACCATATATTTT	CASSQRGLTGNTIYF
TRBV21-1	few	-	TRBJ2-1	TGTGCCAGCAGCGTATACCGGGACAGAGGTCCCAATGAGCAGTTCTTC	CASSVYRDRGPNEQFF
TRBV27	-	-	TRBJ2-7	TGTGCCAGCAGTCCCTTGGGTCAGAACGAGCAGTACTTC	CASSPLGQNEQYF
TRBV7-9	-	-	TRBJ2-5	TGTGCCAGCAGCCAAGAGGTGGTAGAGACCCAGTACTTC	CASSQEVVETQYF
TRBV7-9	-	TRBD1	TRBJ1-4	TGTGCCAGCAGCTCCGGGACAGGGGGCGGTGAAAAACTGTTTTTT	CASSSGTGGGEKLFF
TRBV4-3	few	-	TRBJ1-4	TGCGCCAGCAGCCAAGAAAAGTCGTTTCTCCCCCCGGCAGAAAAACTGTTTTTT	CASSQEKSFLPPAEKLFF
TRBV7-9	-	TRBD1	TRBJ1-3	TGTGCCAGCAGCTTGCCGCCAAGGGGGCGGGAAGGAAACACCATATATTTT	CASSLPPRGREGNTIYF
TRBV25-1	-	-	TRBJ2-5	TGTGCCAGCAAGGGCAGAGAGACCCAGTACTTC	CASKGRETQYF